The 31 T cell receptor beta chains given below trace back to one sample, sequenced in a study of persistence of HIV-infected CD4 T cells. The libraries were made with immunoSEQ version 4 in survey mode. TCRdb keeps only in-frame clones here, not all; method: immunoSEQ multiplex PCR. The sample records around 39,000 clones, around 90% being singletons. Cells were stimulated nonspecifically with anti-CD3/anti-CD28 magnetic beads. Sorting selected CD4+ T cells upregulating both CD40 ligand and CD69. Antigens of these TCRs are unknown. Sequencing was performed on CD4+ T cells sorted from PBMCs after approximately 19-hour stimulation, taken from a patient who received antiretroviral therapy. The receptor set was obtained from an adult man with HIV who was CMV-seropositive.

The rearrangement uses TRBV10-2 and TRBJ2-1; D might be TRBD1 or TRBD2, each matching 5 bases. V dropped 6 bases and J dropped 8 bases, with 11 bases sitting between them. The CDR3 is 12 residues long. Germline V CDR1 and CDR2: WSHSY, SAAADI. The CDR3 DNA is TGCGCCAGCAGCGGAGGCAGGGATGAGCAGTTCTTC. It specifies CASSGGRDEQFF.

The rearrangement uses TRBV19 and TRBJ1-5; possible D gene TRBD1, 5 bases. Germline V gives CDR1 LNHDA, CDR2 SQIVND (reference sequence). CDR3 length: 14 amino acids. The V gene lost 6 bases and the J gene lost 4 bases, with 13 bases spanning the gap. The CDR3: CASSGGRINQPQHF. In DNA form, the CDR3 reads TGTGCCAGTAGCGGGGGACGGATTAATCAGCCCCAGCATTTT.

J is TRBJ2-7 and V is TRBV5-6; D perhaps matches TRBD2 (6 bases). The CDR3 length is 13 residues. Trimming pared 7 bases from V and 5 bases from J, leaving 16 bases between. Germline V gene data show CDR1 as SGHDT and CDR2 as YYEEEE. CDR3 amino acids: CASVGGSGNEQYF. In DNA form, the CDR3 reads TGTGCCAGCGTTGGAGGGAGTGGCAACGAGCAGTACTTC.

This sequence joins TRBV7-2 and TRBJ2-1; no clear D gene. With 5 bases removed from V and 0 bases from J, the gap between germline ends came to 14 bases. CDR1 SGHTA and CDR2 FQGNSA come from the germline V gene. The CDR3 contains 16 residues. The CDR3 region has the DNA TGTGCCAGCAGCGGGCCCGTTGTGAGCTCCTACAATGAGCAGTTCTTC. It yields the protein CASSGPVVSSYNEQFF.

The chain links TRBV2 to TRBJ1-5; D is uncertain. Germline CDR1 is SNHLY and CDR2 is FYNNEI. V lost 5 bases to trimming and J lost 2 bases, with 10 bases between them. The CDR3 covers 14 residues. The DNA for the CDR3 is TGTGCCAGCAGTCCTCTCCCCGGCAATCAGCCCCAGCATTTT. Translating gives CASSPLPGNQPQHF.

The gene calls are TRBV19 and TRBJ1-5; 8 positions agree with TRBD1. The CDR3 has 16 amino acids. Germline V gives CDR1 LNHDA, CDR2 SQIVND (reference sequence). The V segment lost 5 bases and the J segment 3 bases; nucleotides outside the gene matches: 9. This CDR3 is CASSSPGQVNNQPQHF. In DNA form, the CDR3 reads TGTGCCAGTAGTTCTCCGGGACAGGTAAACAATCAGCCCCAGCATTTT.

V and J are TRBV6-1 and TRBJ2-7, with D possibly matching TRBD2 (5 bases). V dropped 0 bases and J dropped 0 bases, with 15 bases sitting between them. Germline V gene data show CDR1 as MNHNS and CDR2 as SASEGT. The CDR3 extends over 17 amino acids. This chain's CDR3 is CASSEARASRDSYEQYF. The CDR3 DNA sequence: TGTGCCAGCAGTGAAGCGCGAGCTAGCCGAGACTCCTACGAGCAGTACTTC.

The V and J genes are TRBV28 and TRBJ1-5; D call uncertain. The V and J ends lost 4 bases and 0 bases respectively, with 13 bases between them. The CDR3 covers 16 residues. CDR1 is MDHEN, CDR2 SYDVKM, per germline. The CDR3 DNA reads TGTGCCAGCAGTTCCCCGCAGGCCTATAGCAATCAGCCCCAGCATTTT. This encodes CASSSPQAYSNQPQHF.

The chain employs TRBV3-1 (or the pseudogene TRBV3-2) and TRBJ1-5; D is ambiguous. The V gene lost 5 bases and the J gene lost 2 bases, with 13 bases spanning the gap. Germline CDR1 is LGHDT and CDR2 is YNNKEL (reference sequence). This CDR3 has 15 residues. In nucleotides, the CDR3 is TGTGCCAGCAGCGATCGAGGGTACGGCAATCAGCCCCAGCATTTT. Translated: CASSDRGYGNQPQHF.

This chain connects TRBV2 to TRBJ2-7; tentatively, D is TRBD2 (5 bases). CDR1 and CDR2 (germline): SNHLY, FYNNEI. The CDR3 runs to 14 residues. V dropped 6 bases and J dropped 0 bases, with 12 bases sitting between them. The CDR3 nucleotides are TGTGCCAGCAGAGCGGAAGAGGGCTCCTACGAGCAGTACTTC. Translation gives CASRAEEGSYEQYF.

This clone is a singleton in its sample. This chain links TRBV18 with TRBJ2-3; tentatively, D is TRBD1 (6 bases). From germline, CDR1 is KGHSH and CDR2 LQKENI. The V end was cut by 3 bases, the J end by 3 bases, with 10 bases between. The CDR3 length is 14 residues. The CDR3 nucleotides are TGTGCCAGCTCACCGGGCAGGGGAACAGATACGCAGTATTTT. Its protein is CASSPGRGTDTQYF.

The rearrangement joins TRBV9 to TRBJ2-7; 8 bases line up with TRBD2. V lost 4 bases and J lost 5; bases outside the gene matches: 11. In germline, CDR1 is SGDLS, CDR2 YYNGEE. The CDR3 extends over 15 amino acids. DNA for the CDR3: TGTGCCAGCAGCCCCCGGGGGGGGCATAATGACGAGCAGTACTTC. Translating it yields CASSPRGGHNDEQYF. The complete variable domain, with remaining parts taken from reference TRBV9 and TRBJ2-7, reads DSGVTQTPKHLITATGQRVTLRCSPRSGDLSVYWYQQSLDQGLQFLIQYYNGEERAKGNILERFSAQQFPDLHSELNLSSLELGDSALYFCASSPRGGHNDEQYFGPGTRLTVT.

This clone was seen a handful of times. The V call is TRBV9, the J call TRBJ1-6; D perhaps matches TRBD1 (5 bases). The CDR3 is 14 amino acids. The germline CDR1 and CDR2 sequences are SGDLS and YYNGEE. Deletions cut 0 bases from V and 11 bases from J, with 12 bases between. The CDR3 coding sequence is TGTGCCAGCAGCGTAGCTACAAGGGACGCACCCCTCCACTTT. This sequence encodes CASSVATRDAPLHF. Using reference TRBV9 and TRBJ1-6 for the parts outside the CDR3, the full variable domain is DSGVTQTPKHLITATGQRVTLRCSPRSGDLSVYWYQQSLDQGLQFLIQYYNGEERAKGNILERFSAQQFPDLHSELNLSSLELGDSALYFCASSVATRDAPLHFGNGTRLTVT.

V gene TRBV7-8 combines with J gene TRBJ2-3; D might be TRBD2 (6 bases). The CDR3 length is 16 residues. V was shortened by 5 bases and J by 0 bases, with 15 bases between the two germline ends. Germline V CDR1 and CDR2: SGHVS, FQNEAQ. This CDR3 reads CASSMGTVTSTDTQYF. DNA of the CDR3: TGTGCCAGCAGCATGGGGACTGTAACTAGCACAGATACGCAGTATTTT.

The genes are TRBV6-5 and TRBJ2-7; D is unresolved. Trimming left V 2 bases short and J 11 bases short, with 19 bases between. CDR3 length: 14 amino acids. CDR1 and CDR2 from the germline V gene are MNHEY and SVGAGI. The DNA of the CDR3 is TGTGCCAGCAGTTACAAGTCTACGGCCGTTGAGGAGTACTTC. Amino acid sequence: CASSYKSTAVEEYF.

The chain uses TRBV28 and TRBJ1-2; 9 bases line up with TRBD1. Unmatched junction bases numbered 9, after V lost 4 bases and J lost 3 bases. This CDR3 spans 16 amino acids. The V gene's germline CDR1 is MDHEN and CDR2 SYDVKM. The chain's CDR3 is CASSSSGTGSHYGYTF. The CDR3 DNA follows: TGTGCCAGCAGTTCCTCCGGGACAGGGTCGCACTATGGCTACACCTTC.

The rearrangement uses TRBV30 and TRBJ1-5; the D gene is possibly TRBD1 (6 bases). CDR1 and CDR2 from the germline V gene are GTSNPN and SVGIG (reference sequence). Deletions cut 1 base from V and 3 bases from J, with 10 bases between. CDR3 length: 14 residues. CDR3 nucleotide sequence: TGTGCCTGGAGTGCTACAGGGCTCAATCAGCCCCAGCATTTT. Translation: CAWSATGLNQPQHF.

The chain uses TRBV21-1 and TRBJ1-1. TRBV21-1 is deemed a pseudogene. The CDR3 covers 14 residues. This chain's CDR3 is CASSIGTANTEAFF. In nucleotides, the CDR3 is TGTGCCAGCAGCATAGGGACGGCGAACACTGAAGCTTTCTTT.

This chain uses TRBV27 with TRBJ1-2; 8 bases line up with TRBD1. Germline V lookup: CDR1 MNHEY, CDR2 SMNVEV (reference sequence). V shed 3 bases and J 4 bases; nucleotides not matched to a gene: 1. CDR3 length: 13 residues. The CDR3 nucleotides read TGTGCCAGCAGTTTCGACAGGGGCTATGGCTACACCTTC. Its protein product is CASSFDRGYGYTF.

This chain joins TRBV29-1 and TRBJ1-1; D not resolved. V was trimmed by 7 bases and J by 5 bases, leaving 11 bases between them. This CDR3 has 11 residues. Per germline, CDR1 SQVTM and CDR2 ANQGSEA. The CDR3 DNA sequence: TGCAGCGCCGGAGGGAAAACTGAAGCTTTCTTT. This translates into CSAGGKTEAFF.

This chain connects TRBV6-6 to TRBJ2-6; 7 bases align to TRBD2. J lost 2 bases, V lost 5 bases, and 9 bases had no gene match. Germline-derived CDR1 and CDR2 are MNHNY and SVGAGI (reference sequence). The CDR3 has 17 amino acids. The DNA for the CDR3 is TGTGCCAGCAGTCCACGGATCGGGGGGACTGGGGCCAACGTCCTGACTTTC. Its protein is CASSPRIGGTGANVLTF.

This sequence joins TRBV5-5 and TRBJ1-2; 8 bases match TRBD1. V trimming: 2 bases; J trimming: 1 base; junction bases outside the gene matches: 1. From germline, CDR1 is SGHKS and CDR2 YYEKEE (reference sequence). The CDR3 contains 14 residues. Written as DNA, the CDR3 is TGTGCCAGCAGCTTAGACAGGGGTAACTATGGCTACACCTTC. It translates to CASSLDRGNYGYTF.

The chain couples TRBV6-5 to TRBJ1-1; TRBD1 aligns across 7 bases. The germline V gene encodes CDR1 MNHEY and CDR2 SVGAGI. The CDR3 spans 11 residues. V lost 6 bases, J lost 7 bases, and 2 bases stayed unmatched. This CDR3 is CASSQGGEAFF. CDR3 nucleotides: TGTGCCAGCAGCCAGGGGGGTGAAGCTTTCTTT.

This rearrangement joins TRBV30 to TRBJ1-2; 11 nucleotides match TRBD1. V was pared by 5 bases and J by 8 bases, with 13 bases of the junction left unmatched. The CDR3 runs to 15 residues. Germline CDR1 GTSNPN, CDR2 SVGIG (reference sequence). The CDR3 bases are TGTGCCTGGGCCCACAGAGTGGGACAGGGGGAAGGCTACACCTTC. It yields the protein CAWAHRVGQGEGYTF.

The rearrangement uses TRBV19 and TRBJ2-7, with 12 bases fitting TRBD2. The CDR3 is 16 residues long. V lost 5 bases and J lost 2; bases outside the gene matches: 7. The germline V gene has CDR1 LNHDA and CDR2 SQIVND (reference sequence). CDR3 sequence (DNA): TGTGCCAGTAGTCGACAACTAGCGGGGGGCGCCTACGAGCAGTACTTC. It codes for CASSRQLAGGAYEQYF.

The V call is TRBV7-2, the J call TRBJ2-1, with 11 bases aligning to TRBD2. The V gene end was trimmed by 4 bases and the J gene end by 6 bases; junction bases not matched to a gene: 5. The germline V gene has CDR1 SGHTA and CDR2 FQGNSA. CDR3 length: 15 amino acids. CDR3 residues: CASSSLAGGLNEQFF. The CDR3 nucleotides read TGTGCCAGCAGCTCCTTAGCGGGGGGGCTCAATGAGCAGTTCTTC.

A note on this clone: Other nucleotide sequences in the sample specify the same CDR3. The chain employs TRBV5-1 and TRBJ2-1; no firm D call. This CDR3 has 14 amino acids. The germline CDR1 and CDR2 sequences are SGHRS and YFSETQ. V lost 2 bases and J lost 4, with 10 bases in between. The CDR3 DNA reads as TGCGCCAGCAGCTTAGAGGCAGGATACAATGAGCAGTTCTTC. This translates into CASSLEAGYNEQFF.

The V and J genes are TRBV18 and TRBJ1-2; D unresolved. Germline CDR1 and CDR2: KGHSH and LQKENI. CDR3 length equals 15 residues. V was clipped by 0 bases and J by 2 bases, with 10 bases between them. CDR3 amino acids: CASSPPINGNYGYTF. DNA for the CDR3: TGTGCCAGCTCACCACCCATAAACGGAAACTATGGCTACACCTTC.

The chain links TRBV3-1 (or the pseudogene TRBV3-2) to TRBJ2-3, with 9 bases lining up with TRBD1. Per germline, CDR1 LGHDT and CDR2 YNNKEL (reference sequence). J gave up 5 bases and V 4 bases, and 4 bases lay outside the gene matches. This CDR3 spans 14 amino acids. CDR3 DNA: TGTGCCAGCAGCCTTCGACAGGGGGGAGATACGCAGTATTTT. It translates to CASSLRQGGDTQYF.

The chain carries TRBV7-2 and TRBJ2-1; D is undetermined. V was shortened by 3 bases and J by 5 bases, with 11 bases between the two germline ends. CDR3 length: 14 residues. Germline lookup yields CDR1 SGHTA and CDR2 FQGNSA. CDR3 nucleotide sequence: TGTGCCAGCAGCTTCCCCCCGGCCCACAATGAGCAGTTCTTC. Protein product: CASSFPPAHNEQFF.

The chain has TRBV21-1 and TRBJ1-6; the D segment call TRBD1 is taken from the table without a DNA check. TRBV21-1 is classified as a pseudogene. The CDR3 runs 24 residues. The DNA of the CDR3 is TGTGCCAGCAGCAAACCAAGGGACAGAGGTTCTTCGGCACCCTTTCGCTCCTATAATTCACCCCTCCACTTT. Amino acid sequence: CASSKPRDRGSSAPFRSYNSPLHF.